A single sample gave rise to the 28 T cell receptor beta chains below, sequenced in a study of PD-L1 blockade in urothelial cancer. TCRdb keeps only in-frame clones here, not all; method: immunoSEQ multiplex PCR. The sample yields 70,000 or so clones, around 84% seen once. The sequenced sample was PBMCs, obtained around atezolizumab (anti-PD-L1) treatment. The origin of the receptors is a man between 65 and 85 years old with urothelial cancer.

The chain recombines TRBV5-1 with TRBJ1-1; D not resolved. Trimming left V 0 bases short and J 8 bases short, with 8 bases between. Germline CDR1 and CDR2: SGHRS and YFSETQ. The CDR3 length is 12 residues. DNA of the CDR3: TGCGCCAGCAGCTTGGGCCAGGAAGAAGCTTTCTTT. Amino acids: CASSLGQEEAFF.

This clone has a single count. V is TRBV15 and J is TRBJ2-3; 13 bases fit TRBD2. Germline lookup yields CDR1 LNHNV and CDR2 YYDKDF (reference sequence). After removal of 4 bases from V and 5 bases from J, the junction contained 6 bases not matched to a gene. There are 16 residues in the CDR3. CDR3 sequence reads: CATSITSGRELDTQYF. CDR3 bases: TGTGCCACCAGCATAACTAGCGGGAGGGAGTTAGATACGCAGTATTTT.

V usage is TRBV6-6 and J usage is TRBJ1-2; D ambiguous. Germline assignment: CDR1 MNHNY and CDR2 SVGAGI (reference sequence). Trimming left V 9 bases short and J 4 bases short, with 18 bases between. The CDR3 length is 14 residues. The CDR3 is CASTGSFGAYGYTF. CDR3 coding DNA: TGTGCCAGTACGGGGTCCTTTGGAGCCTATGGCTACACCTTC.

The V and J genes are TRBV7-9 and TRBJ2-5; 11 nucleotides match TRBD2. Trimming removed 3 bases from V and 5 bases from J; junction bases left unmatched: 5. The CDR3 is 15 amino acids. Germline V gene data show CDR1 as SEHNR and CDR2 as FQNEAQ (reference sequence). DNA of the CDR3: TGTGCCAGCAGCTTCGCTAGCGGGAGGCGCGAGACCCAGTACTTC. Its translation is CASSFASGRRETQYF.

The chain links TRBV7-8 to TRBJ1-4; TRBD1 matches 10 bases. There are 16 residues in the CDR3. CDR1 is SGHVS, CDR2 FQNEAQ, per germline. V lost 3 bases and J lost 7; bases outside the gene matches: 8. The CDR3 is CASSFRTGTGVEKLFF. As DNA, the CDR3 is TGTGCCAGCAGCTTCCGGACCGGGACAGGGGTTGAAAAACTGTTTTTT.

The chain uses TRBV6-5 and TRBJ2-3; TRBD2 matches at 7 bases. This CDR3 is built from 16 residues. Germline CDR1 MNHEY, CDR2 SVGAGI. Trimming took 2 bases from V and 2 from J; bases not matched to a gene: 7. The CDR3 region is CASSYKGGIYTDTQYF. CDR3 DNA sequence: TGTGCCAGCAGTTACAAGGGAGGGATTTACACAGATACGCAGTATTTT.

The chain links TRBV28 to TRBJ2-4; 7 nucleotides line up with TRBD2. The V gene end was trimmed by 3 bases and the J gene end by 16 bases; junction bases not matched to a gene: 6. The CDR3 has 11 residues. CDR1 MDHEN and CDR2 SYDVKM come from the germline V gene. This CDR3 is CASSFTRETYF. The CDR3 region has the DNA TGTGCCAGCAGTTTTACGCGGGAGACCTACTTC. Using reference TRBV28 and TRBJ2-4 for the parts outside the CDR3, the full variable domain is DVKVTQSSRYLVKRTGEKVFLECVQDMDHENMFWYRQDPGLGLRLIYFSYDVKMKEKGDIPEGYSVSREKKERFSLILESASTNQTSMYLCASSFTRETYFGAGTRLSVL.

The chain links TRBV5-1 to TRBJ2-5, with 7 bases lining up with TRBD2. The CDR3 spans 15 residues. CDR1 and CDR2 (germline): SGHRS, YFSETQ. The ends lost 4 bases at V and 3 bases at J; junction bases unmatched: 9. The CDR3 sequence: CASSPGLVSEETQYF. CDR3 DNA sequence: TGCGCCAGCAGCCCCGGACTAGTTTCGGAAGAGACCCAGTACTTC.

J is TRBJ2-2 and V is TRBV19, with TRBD1 identical over 8 bases. With 6 bases clipped from V and 6 bases from J, the junction kept 6 bases outside the gene matches. Germline CDR1 and CDR2: LNHDA and SQIVND (reference sequence). The CDR3 covers 14 residues. The chain's CDR3 is CASRDRAIPGELFF. The CDR3 coding sequence is TGTGCCAGTAGGGACAGGGCGATCCCCGGGGAGCTGTTTTTT.

The rearrangement links TRBV9 to TRBJ2-3; 8 bases map to TRBD2. The CDR3 covers 16 residues. V was pared by 0 bases and J by 5 bases, with 8 bases of the junction left unmatched. Germline lookup yields CDR1 SGDLS and CDR2 YYNGEE. In nucleotides, the CDR3 is TGTGCCAGCAGCGTAGAAGGGCGGGAGGCGATAGATACGCAGTATTTT. It encodes CASSVEGREAIDTQYF. Full variable domain (remainder filled in from reference TRBV9 and TRBJ2-3): DSGVTQTPKHLITATGQRVTLRCSPRSGDLSVYWYQQSLDQGLQFLIQYYNGEERAKGNILERFSAQQFPDLHSELNLSSLELGDSALYFCASSVEGREAIDTQYFGPGTRLTVL.

The chain carries TRBV6-6 and TRBJ1-4; 7 bases fit TRBD1. V gave up 5 bases and J gave up 5 bases; unmatched junction bases: 8. Germline V gene sequence: CDR1 MNHNY, CDR2 SVGAGI (reference sequence). The CDR3 loop spans 15 amino acids. In DNA form, the CDR3 reads TGTGCCAGCAGTCCCCGGGGACAGTTGAATGAAAAACTGTTTTTT. This codes for CASSPRGQLNEKLFF.

V gene TRBV15 combines with J gene TRBJ1-2; 8 bases match TRBD1. This CDR3 region has 16 residues. Losses at the gene ends were 6 bases for V and 4 bases for J; bases not matched to a gene: 13. Germline V gives CDR1 LNHNV, CDR2 YYDKDF (reference sequence). DNA of the CDR3: TGTGCCACCAGTGCGCGGGGCAGGGGGCGCGGCTATGGCTACACCTTC. Translated, it gives CATSARGRGRGYGYTF.

The chain employs TRBV5-1 and TRBJ2-3, with TRBD2 as a possible D gene (6 bases). CDR1 SGHRS and CDR2 YFSETQ come from the germline V gene. CDR3 length equals 16 residues. Deletions cut 4 bases from V and 0 bases from J, with 15 bases between. The CDR3 here is CASSPEGRPSTDTQYF. The CDR3 region has the DNA TGCGCCAGCAGCCCGGAGGGGAGACCAAGCACAGATACGCAGTATTTT. Full variable domain (rest looked up from reference TRBV5-1 and TRBJ2-3): KAGVTQTPRYLIKTRGQQVTLSCSPISGHRSVSWYQQTPGQGLQFLFEYFSETQRNKGNFPGRFSGRQFSNSRSEMNVSTLELGDSALYLCASSPEGRPSTDTQYFGPGTRLTVL.

The CDR3 region is CATLTGSAGNTEAFF. CDR3 DNA: TGTGCCACCTTGACAGGGTCCGCGGGGAACACTGAAGCTTTCTTT. This rearrangement joins TRBV6-6 to TRBJ1-1, with 7 bases lining up with TRBD1. CDR1 and CDR2 (germline): MNHNY, SVGAGI (reference sequence). V lost 10 bases to trimming and J lost 1 base; unmatched junction nucleotides: 12. This CDR3 region has 15 residues.

The chain uses TRBV15 and TRBJ2-7, with TRBD1 matching over 9 bases. J lost 5 bases, V lost 3 bases, and 8 bases had no gene match. This CDR3 region has 15 residues. Germline CDR1 and CDR2: LNHNV and YYDKDF (reference sequence). The CDR3 is CATSRAQGAWNEQYF. In DNA, the CDR3 is TGTGCCACCAGCAGGGCACAGGGGGCATGGAACGAGCAGTACTTC.

This chain links TRBV19 with TRBJ2-2, with a possible D match to TRBD2 (6 bases). The CDR3 totals 17 residues. CDR1 is LNHDA and CDR2 is SQIVND in the germline V gene (reference sequence). The V and J ends lost 2 bases and 1 base respectively, with 14 bases between them. The CDR3 DNA reads as TGTGCCAGTAGTATACCCGGACTAACAATGAACACCGGGGAGCTGTTTTTT. This encodes CASSIPGLTMNTGELFF.

This chain links TRBV5-1 with TRBJ2-3; 7 positions match TRBD1. After removal of 0 bases from V and 5 bases from J, the junction contained 3 bases not matched to a gene. The CDR3 covers 14 residues. Germline V CDR1 and CDR2: SGHRS, YFSETQ. The CDR3 DNA follows: TGCGCCAGCAGCTTGGGTAGGGGGCAAGATACGCAGTATTTT. Protein: CASSLGRGQDTQYF.

The chain combines TRBV2 with TRBJ2-7, with 8 bases lining up with TRBD2. Trimming cost V 4 bases and J 4 bases; bases outside gene matches: 9. CDR3 size: 15 residues. Germline CDR1 and CDR2: SNHLY and FYNNEI. CDR3 protein: CASSASGGRSYEQYF. Here the CDR3 DNA reads TGTGCCAGCAGTGCCTCGGGCGGGAGGTCGTACGAGCAGTACTTC.

This clone was seen a few times. This rearrangement joins TRBV29-1 to TRBJ1-1, with no clear D. Trimming shortened V by 2 bases and J by 2 bases, and 9 bases separated the two germline ends. The germline gives CDR1 SQVTM, CDR2 ANQGSEA. This CDR3 region has 13 residues. CDR3 nucleotides: TGCAGCGTTGAAATTGCAGTCAACACTGAAGCTTTCTTT. Translating it yields CSVEIAVNTEAFF. The full variable domain, completed using reference TRBV29-1 and TRBJ1-1, is SAVISQKPSRDICQRGTSLTIQCQVDSQVTMMFWYRQQPGQSLTLIATANQGSEATYESGFVIDKFPISRPNLTFSTLTVSNMSPEDSSIYLCSVEIAVNTEAFFGQGTRLTVV.

This rearrangement joins TRBV5-1 to TRBJ1-4; D is uncertain. This CDR3 is built from 14 residues. The V gene lost 3 bases and the J gene lost 7 bases, with 13 bases spanning the gap. CDR1 is SGHRS and CDR2 is YFSETQ in the germline V gene. As DNA, the CDR3 is TGCGCCAGCAGCTCCGGCGCGGGCAGTGAAAAACTGTTTTTT. Its translation is CASSSGAGSEKLFF.

The chain employs TRBV30 and TRBJ2-7; TRBD2 agrees at 8 bases. V lost 4 bases, J lost 5 bases, and 4 bases stayed unmatched. The germline V gene has CDR1 GTSNPN and CDR2 SVGIG (reference sequence). The CDR3 runs to 12 residues. The CDR3 here is CAWNLSGNEQYF. The CDR3 coding sequence is TGTGCCTGGAATCTTAGCGGGAACGAGCAGTACTTC. Combining the CDR3 with reference TRBV30 and TRBJ2-7 gives the whole variable domain SQTIHQWPATLVQPVGSPLSLECTVEGTSNPNLYWYRQAAGRGLQLLFYSVGIGQISSEVPQNLSASRPQDRQFILSSKKLLLSDSGFYLCAWNLSGNEQYFGPGTRLTVT.

This chain links TRBV7-2 with TRBJ1-4; TRBD1 might be the D (5 bases). The CDR3 covers 16 residues. Germline CDR1 SGHTA, CDR2 FQGNSA. Trimming removed 1 base at V and 4 bases at J, with 13 bases between. CDR3 DNA: TGTGCCAGCAGCTTAGGTCGGGGGAGACATAATGAAAAACTGTTTTTT. It is translated as CASSLGRGRHNEKLFF. Based on the CDR3 plus reference TRBV7-2 and TRBJ1-4, the full variable domain is GAGVSQSPSNKVTEKGKDVELRCDPISGHTALYWYRQSLGQGLEFLIYFQGNSAPDKSGLPSDRFSAERTGGSVSTLTIQRTQQEDSAVYLCASSLGRGRHNEKLFFGSGTQLSVL.

V usage is TRBV5-1 and J usage is TRBJ2-7; 14 bases fit TRBD2. Germline loops: CDR1 SGHRS, CDR2 YFSETQ. The CDR3 loop spans 18 amino acids. With V trimmed by 4 bases and J by 0 bases, 9 bases remained unmatched. DNA for the CDR3: TGCGCCAGCAGCCCGGGACTAGCGGGAGCCGGTCGCTCCTACGAGCAGTACTTC. Protein sequence: CASSPGLAGAGRSYEQYF.

The chain uses TRBV27 and TRBJ2-2, with D maybe TRBD2 (5 bases). Per germline, CDR1 MNHEY and CDR2 SMNVEV (reference sequence). The CDR3 is 14 amino acids. The V and J ends lost 7 bases and 4 bases respectively, with 13 bases between them. Here the CDR3 reads CASTRPGFTGELFF. The CDR3 DNA reads TGTGCCAGCACAAGACCGGGGTTCACCGGGGAGCTGTTTTTT.

There are a few counts of this clone. The chain joins TRBV4-1 to TRBJ1-2; TRBD1 aligns across 9 bases. Germline lookup yields CDR1 MGHRA and CDR2 YSYEKL. The CDR3 covers 15 residues. V shed 0 bases and J 7 bases; nucleotides not matched to a gene: 6. The DNA of the CDR3 is TGCGCCAGCAGCCAAGACGGGACAGGGTTCGGTGGCTACACCTTC. It encodes CASSQDGTGFGGYTF.

The table lists this clone with a few counts. This CDR3 is also generated by other DNA sequences in the sample. CDR3 nucleotide sequence: TGTGCCAGTAGTATCCGGGGAGATACGCAGTATTTT. Translating gives CASSIRGDTQYF. The chain links TRBV19 to TRBJ2-3, with D possibly matching TRBD2 (5 bases). Germline lookup yields CDR1 LNHDA and CDR2 SQIVND (reference sequence). V shed 3 bases and J shed 5 bases, with 6 bases lying between them. The CDR3 consists of 12 residues.

The J gene is TRBJ2-3, the V gene TRBV19; the D is unclear. The CDR3 covers 16 residues. Germline CDR1 and CDR2: LNHDA and SQIVND (reference sequence). Deletions cut 2 bases from V and 1 base from J, with 13 bases between. The CDR3 bases are TGTGCCAGTAGTATAATGCGCGGTAAAGGCACAGATACGCAGTATTTT. Its protein is CASSIMRGKGTDTQYF.

The gene calls are TRBV11-2 and TRBJ2-7; 7 bases align to TRBD1. Germline V gene lookup returns CDR1 SGHAT and CDR2 FQNNGV. V was clipped by 8 bases and J by 4 bases; unmatched bases: 8. CDR3 length equals 13 residues. CDR3 sequence reads: CASGVTGSYEQYF. CDR3 DNA sequence: TGTGCCAGCGGAGTGACAGGGTCTTACGAGCAGTACTTC.